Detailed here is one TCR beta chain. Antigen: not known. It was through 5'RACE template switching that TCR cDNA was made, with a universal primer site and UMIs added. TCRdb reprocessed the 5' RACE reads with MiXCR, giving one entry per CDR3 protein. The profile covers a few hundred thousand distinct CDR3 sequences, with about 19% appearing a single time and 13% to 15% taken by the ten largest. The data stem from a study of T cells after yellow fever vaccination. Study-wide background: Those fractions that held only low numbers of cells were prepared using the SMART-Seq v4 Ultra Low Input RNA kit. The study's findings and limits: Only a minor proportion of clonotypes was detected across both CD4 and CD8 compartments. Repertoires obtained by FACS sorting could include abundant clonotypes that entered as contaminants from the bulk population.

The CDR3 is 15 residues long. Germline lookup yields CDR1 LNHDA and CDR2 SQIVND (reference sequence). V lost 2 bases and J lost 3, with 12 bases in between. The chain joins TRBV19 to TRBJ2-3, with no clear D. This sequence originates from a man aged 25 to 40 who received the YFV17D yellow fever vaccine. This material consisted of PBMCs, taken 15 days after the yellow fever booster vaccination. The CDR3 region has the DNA TGTGCCAGTAGTATAACTGGCGGAAAAACAGATACGCAGTATTTT. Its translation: CASSITGGKTDTQYF.